This TCR beta chain came from a study of PD-L1 blockade in urothelial cancer. Study summary: Twenty-five of 29 patients were men who had bladder-origin urothelial cancer.

The CDR3 spans 14 residues. Trimming removed 2 bases at V and 4 bases at J, with 12 bases between. Germline values: CDR1 GTSNPN, CDR2 SVGIG (reference sequence). TCRdb's table, derived via immunoSEQ multiplex PCR, lists solely in-frame clones and lacks some. The repertoire holds about 71,000 clones, with 70% to 90% as singletons. Sequenced here: PBMCs, sampled around atezolizumab (anti-PD-L1) treatment. This clonotype was obtained from a man aged 60 to 75 with urothelial cancer. This chain uses TRBV30 with TRBJ1-3; unclear D gene. CDR3 bases: TGTGCCTGGAGTCCCGGGATGGGAGGAAACACCATATATTTT. Encoded protein: CAWSPGMGGNTIYF.